This passage covers 22 T cell receptor beta chains from one sample sequenced in a study of shared clonotypes between healthy human individuals. The method was immunoSEQ multiplex PCR; TCRdb's version includes in-frame clones alone and lacks a portion of them. This table has 2.5 million or so clones, around nine tenths appearing once. The specimen sequenced was naive CD4+ T cells sorted from blood. Subset specified: CD45RA+ positively selected. These TCRs come from a man younger than 30 in good health.

This chain links TRBV21-1 with TRBJ2-7; the DNA was not used to check the table's D call, TRBD2. TRBV21-1 is deemed a pseudogene. The length of the CDR3 is 19 residues. This CDR3 reads CAPRGEGRASGVSSYEQYF. The CDR3 DNA follows: TGTGCCCCCAGGGGGGAGGGCCGGGCTAGCGGGGTCAGCTCCTACGAGCAGTACTTC.

The chain combines TRBV6-1 with TRBJ1-6, with unresolved D. CDR1 and CDR2 (germline): MNHNS, SASEGT. The CDR3 is made up of 15 amino acids. V lost 10 bases and J lost 0, with 13 bases in between. The chain's CDR3 is CATRTALSYNSPLHF. Here the CDR3 DNA reads TGTGCCACCAGGACCGCGCTCTCCTATAATTCACCCCTCCACTTT.

CDR3 protein: CASSWGRRGETQYF. The CDR3 coding sequence is TGTGCCAGCAGTTGGGGCAGGAGGGGAGAGACCCAGTACTTC. The chain has TRBV6-5 and TRBJ2-5, with D tentatively TRBD2 (6 bases). The CDR3 has 14 amino acids. In germline, CDR1 is MNHEY, CDR2 SVGAGI. The germline V and J ends were trimmed by 4 bases and 4 bases, with 13 bases remaining between them.

The rearrangement joins TRBV30 to TRBJ1-2; 7 nucleotides match TRBD1. CDR3 length: 12 residues. Germline CDR1 and CDR2: GTSNPN and SVGIG (reference sequence). V gave up 5 bases and J gave up 5 bases; unmatched junction bases: 5. Here the CDR3 reads CAWDRAVYGYTF. The CDR3 DNA reads as TGTGCCTGGGACAGGGCGGTTTATGGCTACACCTTC.

This chain joins TRBV6-6 and TRBJ2-2, with D unresolved. The V gene's germline CDR1 is MNHNY and CDR2 SVGAGI (reference sequence). V lost 2 bases to trimming and J lost 3 bases, with 10 bases between them. This CDR3 spans 15 amino acids. The CDR3 here is CASSYVAIYTGELFF. In DNA form, the CDR3 reads TGTGCCAGCAGTTACGTGGCGATTTACACCGGGGAGCTGTTTTTT.

This sequence joins TRBV30 and TRBJ1-5; D is uncertain. The V gene lost 2 bases and the J gene lost 4 bases, with 6 bases spanning the gap. The CDR3 loop spans 12 amino acids. The V gene's germline CDR1 is GTSNPN and CDR2 SVGIG (reference sequence). The CDR3 here is CAWSSENQPQHF. The DNA for the CDR3 is TGTGCCTGGAGTTCAGAGAATCAGCCCCAGCATTTT.

The rearrangement joins TRBV19 to TRBJ2-6, with D tentatively TRBD2 (5 bases). V lost 4 bases and J lost 0, with 16 bases in between. CDR1 and CDR2 from the germline V gene are LNHDA and SQIVND (reference sequence). The CDR3 is 18 amino acids. The CDR3 DNA reads as TGTGCCAGTAGTACCCAGATACTAGGGAGCTCTGGGGCCAACGTCCTGACTTTC. Translated, it gives CASSTQILGSSGANVLTF.

Concerning this clone: At the DNA level, this CDR3 is encoded by other sequences in the same sample as well. The genes are TRBV5-1 and TRBJ2-1; the D gene could be TRBD1 or TRBD2 (5 bases each). V lost 0 bases and J 1 base, leaving 8 bases between the germline ends. The CDR3 extends over 15 amino acids. Germline-derived CDR1 and CDR2 are SGHRS and YFSETQ. The CDR3 DNA is TGCGCCAGCAGCTTGGAGGGGACGTCCTACAATGAGCAGTTCTTC. Amino acids: CASSLEGTSYNEQFF. Filled out from reference TRBV5-1 and TRBJ2-1, the complete variable domain reads KAGVTQTPRYLIKTRGQQVTLSCSPISGHRSVSWYQQTPGQGLQFLFEYFSETQRNKGNFPGRFSGRQFSNSRSEMNVSTLELGDSALYLCASSLEGTSYNEQFFGPGTRLTVL.

The V gene is TRBV9, the J gene TRBJ2-3; 9 nucleotides match TRBD1. Trimming at V came to 3 bases and at J to 11 bases, leaving 10 bases not matched to a gene. There are 14 residues in the CDR3. CDR1 and CDR2 from the germline V gene are SGDLS and YYNGEE. CDR3 sequence reads: CASSEEPGQGKQYF. CDR3 in DNA: TGTGCCAGCAGCGAGGAACCGGGACAGGGAAAGCAGTATTTT.

This chain connects TRBV28 to TRBJ1-5; unclear D gene. V lost 7 bases and J lost 7, with 8 bases in between. This CDR3 region has 11 residues. Germline assignment: CDR1 MDHEN and CDR2 SYDVKM. This CDR3 is CASMSRQPQHF. The CDR3 DNA sequence: TGTGCCAGCATGAGCCGACAGCCCCAGCATTTT. Full variable domain (rest looked up from reference TRBV28 and TRBJ1-5): DVKVTQSSRYLVKRTGEKVFLECVQDMDHENMFWYRQDPGLGLRLIYFSYDVKMKEKGDIPEGYSVSREKKERFSLILESASTNQTSMYLCASMSRQPQHFGDGTRLSIL.

The DNA for the CDR3 is TGTGCCAGCAGCGTAGGAGTTGACGCGAACACTGAAGCTTTCTTT. It encodes CASSVGVDANTEAFF. This sequence joins TRBV9 and TRBJ1-1; D uncertain. This CDR3 is built from 15 residues. With 0 bases removed from V and 1 base from J, the gap between germline ends came to 10 bases. From germline, CDR1 is SGDLS and CDR2 YYNGEE.

The chain recombines TRBV5-1 with TRBJ2-2; no definite D call. The V gene lost 6 bases and the J gene lost 0 bases, with 12 bases spanning the gap. CDR1 SGHRS and CDR2 YFSETQ come from the germline V gene. CDR3 length: 15 residues. CDR3 DNA sequence: TGCGCCAGCACGGACGGGCCGACGAACACCGGGGAGCTGTTTTTT. It is translated as CASTDGPTNTGELFF.

Remarks on this clone: Other DNA sequences in the sample encode the same CDR3. The chain combines TRBV5-4 with TRBJ2-5; tentative D call: TRBD1 (5 bases). The germline V gene has CDR1 SGHNT and CDR2 YYREEE (reference sequence). V was shortened by 0 bases and J by 3 bases, with 6 bases between the two germline ends. This CDR3 contains 13 residues. CDR3 nucleotide sequence: TGTGCCAGCAGCTTGGCCAGGGAAGAGACCCAGTACTTC. Residues: CASSLAREETQYF.

The genes are TRBV6-5 and TRBJ2-3; TRBD2 agrees at 10 bases. Germline trimming cut 3 bases from V and 2 bases from J; bases unmatched to any gene: 5. Germline loops: CDR1 MNHEY, CDR2 SVGAGI. The CDR3 consists of 16 residues. The DNA of the CDR3 is TGTGCCAGCAGTTATCGCACTAGCGGGGTCACAGATACGCAGTATTTT. Amino acids: CASSYRTSGVTDTQYF.

This clone was seen only a few times. Other nucleotide sequences in the sample specify the same CDR3. The chain joins TRBV9 to TRBJ1-6, with 10 bases identical to TRBD1. V trimming: 2 bases; J trimming: 10 bases; junction bases outside the gene matches: 3. From germline, CDR1 is SGDLS and CDR2 YYNGEE. CDR3 size: 14 residues. Written as DNA, the CDR3 is TGTGCCAGCAGCGTCGGACAGGGGGAGTCACCCCTCCACTTT. It translates to CASSVGQGESPLHF.

The chain uses TRBV21-1 and TRBJ1-6; TRBD1, as called in the table, went unchecked against the DNA. TRBV21-1 is tagged as a pseudogene. This CDR3 is built from 18 residues. Here the CDR3 reads CASSKLQPTGGFGSPLHF. CDR3 bases: TGTGCCAGCAGCAAACTCCAACCCACAGGGGGCTTTGGTTCACCCCTCCACTTT.

Here the CDR3 reads CASVFDNQETQYF. CDR3 nucleotides: TGCGCCAGCGTCTTTGACAACCAAGAGACCCAGTACTTC. The V and J genes are TRBV5-1 and TRBJ2-5, with D unclear. Germline V gene data show CDR1 as SGHRS and CDR2 as YFSETQ. Deletions cut 7 bases from V and 0 bases from J, with 10 bases between. CDR3 length: 13 residues.

The chain is built from TRBV7-9 and TRBJ2-1; 12 nucleotides agree with TRBD2. From germline, CDR1 is SEHNR and CDR2 FQNEAQ (reference sequence). The CDR3 loop spans 16 amino acids. J gave up 8 bases and V 2 bases, and 7 bases lay outside the gene matches. The CDR3 bases are TGTGCCAGCAGCTTACGGAGGACTAGCGGGATTGATGAGCAGTTCTTC. This translates into CASSLRRTSGIDEQFF.

The chain couples TRBV19 to TRBJ1-4, with no clear D. Trimming removed 6 bases at V and 5 bases at J, with 7 bases between. From germline, CDR1 is LNHDA and CDR2 SQIVND (reference sequence). The CDR3 runs to 12 residues. In DNA form, the CDR3 reads TGTGCCAGTAGCCCGGGGAATGAAAAACTGTTTTTT. This gives the protein CASSPGNEKLFF.

Comments on this clone: This same CDR3 is encoded by further DNA sequences in the sample. This rearrangement joins TRBV27 to TRBJ1-2; D may be TRBD1 (6 bases). Trimming stripped 5 bases from V and 2 bases from J, with 9 bases between. This CDR3 has 13 residues. CDR1 MNHEY and CDR2 SMNVEV come from the germline V gene (reference sequence). CDR3 sequence reads: CASSRTENYGYTF. The CDR3 coding sequence is TGTGCCAGCAGTAGGACAGAGAACTATGGCTACACCTTC.

The chain employs TRBV10-1 and TRBJ1-2; no definite D call. V lost 0 bases and J lost 8, with 10 bases in between. The CDR3 loop spans 13 amino acids. The germline V gene has CDR1 WNHNN and CDR2 SYGVQD (reference sequence). CDR3 in amino acids: CASSESPDIGYTF. The CDR3, as DNA: TGCGCCAGCAGTGAGTCCCCGGATATCGGCTACACCTTC.

J is TRBJ1-4 and V is TRBV2; the D gene is possibly TRBD1 (5 bases). The CDR3 sequence is 14 residues long. V was trimmed by 4 bases and J by 8 bases, leaving 14 bases between them. Germline V CDR1 and CDR2: SNHLY, FYNNEI. CDR3 bases: TGTGCCAGCAGTGCAGGGAGAGTTATGGAAAAACTGTTTTTT. Residues: CASSAGRVMEKLFF.